These T cell receptor beta chains were read from a single sample in a study of T cell repertoires in cytomegalovirus infection. MiXCR, applied by TCRdb to the reads, yields one record per CDR3 protein. The sample lists about 360,000 distinct CDR3 sequences, 15% to 20% occurring once. The material sequenced was PBMCs. The receptors were gathered from a human donor in good health (CMV status not recorded). Some clones in this sample may be carry-over from other donors' samples. The CDR3 runs from the conserved cysteine through the conserved F or W. Fields, in order: V gene, J gene, clone size, CDR3 protein. For some rows the clone size is stated as once, few or many, or as a class when expanded; others skip it.

TRBV11-2	TRBJ1-2	few	CASSLGDRIHGYTF
TRBV7-2	TRBJ2-5	many	CASSLTGGRWETQYF
TRBV27	TRBJ2-1	-	CASSSQGSNEQFF
TRBV7-9	TRBJ2-3	many	CASSSGTDTQYF
TRBV12-3/TRBV12-4	TRBJ2-1	many	CASSSPPNNEQFF
TRBV7-2	TRBJ1-2	many	CASSPQWGNGYTF
TRBV12-3/TRBV12-4	TRBJ1-2	many	CASSLRIGQGSCTF
TRBV5-1	TRBJ1-2	few	CASSTGTASMQGYTF
TRBV4-3	TRBJ1-2	many	CASSQDGRTDYGYTF
TRBV7-4	TRBJ2-1	few	CASRPRGLNEQFF
TRBV12-3/TRBV12-4	TRBJ2-7	-	CASSLRQLGEQYF
TRBV19	TRBJ1-2	few	CASRDGWDRGAGYTF
TRBV19	TRBJ1-1	many	CASSPGQGQTEAFF
TRBV7-2	TRBJ1-6	many	CASSKRSAPLHF
TRBV7-2	TRBJ2-2	many	CASSLDLGLLNTGELFF
TRBV19	TRBJ2-1	-	CASRTPGDEQFF
TRBV20-1	TRBJ2-7	few	CSAIRLAGGYEQYF
TRBV4-1	TRBJ1-2	-	CASSQDRGTGALRPYGYTF
TRBV6-5	TRBJ1-1	few	CASSYRSGLNTEAFF
TRBV20-1	TRBJ2-1	few	CSAGRREGRNEQFF
TRBV6-1	TRBJ1-4	many	CASGLLGAAAEKLFF
TRBV7-7	TRBJ2-3	-	CASSGNNADTQYF
TRBV28	TRBJ2-3	many	CASSSNRGPSTDTQYF
TRBV5-5	TRBJ2-2	-	CASSPDDTPNSWELFF
TRBV23-1	TRBJ2-7	-	CASVHVAPYEQYF
TRBV5-1	TRBJ2-1	many	CASRKESSYNEQFF